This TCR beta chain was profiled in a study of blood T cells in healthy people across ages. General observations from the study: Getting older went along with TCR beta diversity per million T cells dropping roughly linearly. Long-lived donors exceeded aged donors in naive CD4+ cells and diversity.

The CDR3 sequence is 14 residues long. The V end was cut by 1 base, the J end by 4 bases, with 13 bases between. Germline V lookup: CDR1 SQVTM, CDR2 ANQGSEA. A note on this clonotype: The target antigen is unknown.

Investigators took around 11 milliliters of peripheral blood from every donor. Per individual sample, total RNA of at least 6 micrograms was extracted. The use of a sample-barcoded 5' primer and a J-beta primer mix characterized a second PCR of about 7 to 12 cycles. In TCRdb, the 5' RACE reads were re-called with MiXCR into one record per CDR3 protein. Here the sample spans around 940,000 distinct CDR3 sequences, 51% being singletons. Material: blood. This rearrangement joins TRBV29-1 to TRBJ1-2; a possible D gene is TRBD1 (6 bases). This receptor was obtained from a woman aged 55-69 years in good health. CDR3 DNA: TGCAGCGTTGAAGGGGGACACCAAATCTATGGCTACACCTTC. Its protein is CSVEGGHQIYGYTF.